What follows are 15 T cell receptor beta chains derived from one specimen sequenced in a study of Tregs in tolerant kidney transplant recipients. Data came from immunoSEQ multiplex PCR; TCRdb stores just in-frame clones and leaves some out. The sample lists about 87,000 clones; over 85% were seen once. Specimen: CD4+ T cells from blood, collected before the transplant. The receptors stem from a human donor who received a combined kidney and bone marrow transplant.

The sample holds one count of this clone. This chain links TRBV5-6 with TRBJ2-3; 8 bases are shared with TRBD2. V was pared by 4 bases and J by 2 bases, with 12 bases of the junction left unmatched. Germline lookup yields CDR1 SGHDT and CDR2 YYEEEE. CDR3 length: 17 amino acids. CDR3 in amino acids: CASSLVVAGGYTDTQYF. CDR3 sequence (DNA): TGTGCCAGCAGCCTCGTAGTGGCGGGGGGCTACACAGATACGCAGTATTTT.

The chain has TRBV7-2 and TRBJ2-7; D gene uncertain. This CDR3 spans 12 amino acids. V lost 5 bases and J lost 6, with 11 bases in between. CDR1 and CDR2 from the germline V gene are SGHTA and FQGNSA. The CDR3 sequence: CASSPVGREQYF. The CDR3, as DNA: TGTGCCAGCAGCCCGGTCGGTCGCGAGCAGTACTTC.

The CDR3 reads CASSGGYVGGQETQYF. The CDR3 coding sequence is TGTGCCAGCAGTGGGGGTTATGTTGGGGGGCAAGAGACCCAGTACTTC. The chain combines TRBV2 with TRBJ2-5; D might be TRBD2 (6 bases). Trimming took off 4 bases at V and 2 bases at J, with 17 bases between the two ends. This CDR3 region has 16 residues. Germline V gene sequence: CDR1 SNHLY, CDR2 FYNNEI.

A word on this clone: An end of the junction does not agree with germline; a read error may underlie this. Other DNA sequences within the sample encode an identical CDR3. V gene TRBV28 combines with J gene TRBJ1-6; TRBD1 agrees at 7 bases. Germline V gene data show CDR1 as MDHEN and CDR2 as SYDVKM. The CDR3 contains 15 residues. The CDR3 protein is CASSLWTGLNSPLHF. DNA for the CDR3: TGTGCCAGCAGTTTATGGACAGGGCTTAATTCCCCCCTCCACTTT.

The DNA for the CDR3 is TGTGCCAGCAGAGGACTCCCCTATGGCTACACCTTC. As protein: CASRGLPYGYTF. The gene calls are TRBV27 and TRBJ1-2; D unclear. The germline V and J ends were trimmed by 6 bases and 4 bases, with 9 bases remaining between them. The CDR3 consists of 12 residues. The germline CDR1 and CDR2 sequences are MNHEY and SMNVEV (reference sequence).

The chain is built from TRBV19 and TRBJ1-2; D unresolved. The germline V gene encodes CDR1 LNHDA and CDR2 SQIVND (reference sequence). This CDR3 has 15 residues. Trimming cost V 3 bases and J 0 bases, with 11 bases left between them. CDR3 nucleotides: TGTGCCAGTAGTATTGCAGTCCAAGCTAACTATGGCTACACCTTC. This encodes CASSIAVQANYGYTF.

V is TRBV7-3 and J is TRBJ2-7; the match to TRBD1 covers 7 bases. V dropped 4 bases and J dropped 0; count of bases not matched to a gene: 6. The CDR3 extends over 15 amino acids. Germline V CDR1 and CDR2: SGHTA, FQGTGA. The CDR3 region has the DNA TGTGCCAGCAGCTCCTCGACAGGGAGCTCCTACGAGCAGTACTTC. As protein: CASSSSTGSSYEQYF.

J is TRBJ2-5 and V is TRBV7-8; TRBD1 matches at 10 bases. This CDR3 spans 15 amino acids. Germline V gene data show CDR1 as SGHVS and CDR2 as FQNEAQ. V lost 2 bases, J lost 2 bases, and 2 bases stayed unmatched. This CDR3 is CASSLQDRGQETQYF. CDR3 in DNA: TGTGCCAGCAGCTTACAGGACAGGGGGCAAGAGACCCAGTACTTC.

The rearrangement uses TRBV4-2 and TRBJ2-1, with TRBD2 as a possible D gene (6 bases). With 6 bases removed from V and 9 bases from J, the gap between germline ends came to 27 bases. Germline V gene data show CDR1 as LGHNA and CDR2 as YNFKEQ. This CDR3 comprises 17 residues. The CDR3 loop is CASRKIPSEGPRSEQFF. CDR3 coding DNA: TGTGCCAGCAGGAAAATCCCTTCGGAGGGCCCTCGGAGTGAGCAGTTCTTC.

The V and J genes are TRBV5-1 and TRBJ2-7; 13 nucleotides match TRBD2. CDR1 SGHRS and CDR2 YFSETQ come from the germline V gene. With V trimmed by 5 bases and J by 3 bases, 5 bases remained unmatched. The CDR3 covers 15 residues. This CDR3 is CASSFRTSGSYEQYF. The CDR3 coding sequence is TGCGCCAGCAGTTTCCGGACTAGCGGGAGCTACGAGCAGTACTTC.

About this clone: An end of the junction does not agree with germline; a read error may underlie this. Other nucleotide sequences in the sample specify the same CDR3. The rearrangement joins TRBV6-1 to TRBJ1-6; D not certain. Germline V gene sequence: CDR1 MNHNS, CDR2 SASEGT. This CDR3 is 14 amino acids long. CDR3 amino acids: CASSVYQYNSPLHF. CDR3 DNA sequence: TGTGCCAGCAGTGTCTACCAATATAATTCCCCCCTCCACTTT.

In this sample, this clone turned up once. The chain joins TRBV5-1 to TRBJ2-1; TRBD1 matches 8 bases. The CDR3 runs to 14 residues. Trimming removed 4 bases from V and 4 bases from J; junction bases left unmatched: 4. The germline CDR1 and CDR2 sequences are SGHRS and YFSETQ. CDR3 protein: CASSTGQGYNEQFF. The DNA for the CDR3 is TGCGCCAGCAGCACCGGACAGGGTTACAATGAGCAGTTCTTC. Supplemented by reference TRBV5-1 and TRBJ2-1, the full variable domain reads KAGVTQTPRYLIKTRGQQVTLSCSPISGHRSVSWYQQTPGQGLQFLFEYFSETQRNKGNFPGRFSGRQFSNSRSEMNVSTLELGDSALYLCASSTGQGYNEQFFGPGTRLTVL.

This chain uses TRBV7-2 with TRBJ2-5, with TRBD1 as a possible D gene (6 bases). CDR1 SGHTA and CDR2 FQGNSA come from the germline V gene. The CDR3 is 13 residues long. The V and J ends lost 6 bases and 1 base respectively, with 9 bases between them. The chain's CDR3 is CASSSGVQETQYF. CDR3 coding DNA: TGTGCCAGCAGTTCAGGGGTCCAAGAGACCCAGTACTTC.

The V gene is TRBV11-3, the J gene TRBJ2-5, with D uncertain. This CDR3 is 14 amino acids long. Germline lookup yields CDR1 SGHNT and CDR2 YENEEA. V was trimmed by 5 bases and J by 2 bases, leaving 12 bases between them. The CDR3 region is CASSQSRLQETQYF. In DNA, the CDR3 is TGTGCCAGCAGCCAAAGCCGACTGCAAGAGACCCAGTACTTC.

The rearrangement uses TRBV5-1 and TRBJ1-1, with 8 bases aligning to TRBD1. The CDR3 is made up of 16 amino acids. Germline CDR1 SGHRS, CDR2 YFSETQ. Trimming cost V 1 base and J 4 bases; bases outside gene matches: 9. The CDR3 DNA follows: TGCGCCAGCAGCTTGACTCAGGGGGCTTCGGGCACTGAAGCTTTCTTT. It yields the protein CASSLTQGASGTEAFF.